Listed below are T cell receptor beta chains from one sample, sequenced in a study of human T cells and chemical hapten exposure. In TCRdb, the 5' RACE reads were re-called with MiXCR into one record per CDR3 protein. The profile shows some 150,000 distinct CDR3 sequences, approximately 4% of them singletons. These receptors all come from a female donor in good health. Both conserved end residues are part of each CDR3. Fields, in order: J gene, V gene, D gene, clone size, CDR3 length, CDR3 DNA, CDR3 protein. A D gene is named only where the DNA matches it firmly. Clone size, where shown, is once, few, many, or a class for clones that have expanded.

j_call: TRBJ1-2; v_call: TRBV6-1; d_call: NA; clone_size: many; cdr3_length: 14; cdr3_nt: TGTGCCAGCAGTGAACCGGGGACCACCTATGGCTACACCTTC; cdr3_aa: CASSEPGTTYGYTF
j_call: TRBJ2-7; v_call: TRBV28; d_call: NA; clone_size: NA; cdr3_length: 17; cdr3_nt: TGTGCCAGTTTACCCCCGGGACCGAGGGTTAACGACTACGAGCAGTACTTC; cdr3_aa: CASLPPGPRVNDYEQYF
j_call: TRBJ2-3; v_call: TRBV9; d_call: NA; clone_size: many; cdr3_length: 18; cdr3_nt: TGTGCCAGCAGCGTCTCGCGTTCCAATACGCGGAGGACAGATACGCAGTATTTT; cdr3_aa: CASSVSRSNTRRTDTQYF
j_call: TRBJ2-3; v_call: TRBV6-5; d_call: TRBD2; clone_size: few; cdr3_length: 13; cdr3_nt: TGTGCCAGTGGGGGGGGTCCGGCAGATACGCAGTATTTT; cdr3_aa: CASGGGPADTQYF
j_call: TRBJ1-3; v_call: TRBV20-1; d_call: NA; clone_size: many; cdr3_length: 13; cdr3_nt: TGCAGTGCTAGTCATCCGAGTAGAAACACCATATATTTT; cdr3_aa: CSASHPSRNTIYF
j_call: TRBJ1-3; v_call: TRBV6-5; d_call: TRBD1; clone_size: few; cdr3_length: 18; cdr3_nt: TGTGCCAGCAGTTACTCGGGACAGGGGTCCGATAGGGGGAACACCATATATTTT; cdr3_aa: CASSYSGQGSDRGNTIYF
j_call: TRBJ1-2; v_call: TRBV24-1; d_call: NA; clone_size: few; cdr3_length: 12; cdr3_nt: TGTGCCACCAGTGATTGGCAACTTATTTACACCTTC; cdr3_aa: CATSDWQLIYTF
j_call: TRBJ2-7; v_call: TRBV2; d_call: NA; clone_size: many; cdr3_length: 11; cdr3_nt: TGTGCCAGTCGGGGTATTTGGGAGCAGTACTTC; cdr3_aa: CASRGIWEQYF
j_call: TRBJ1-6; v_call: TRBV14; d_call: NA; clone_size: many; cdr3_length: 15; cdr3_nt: TGTGCCAGCAGCCAAGATTTGGCCCCTATGGCACCCCTCCACTTT; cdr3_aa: CASSQDLAPMAPLHF
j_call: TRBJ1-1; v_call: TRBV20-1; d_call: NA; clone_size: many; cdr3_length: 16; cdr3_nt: TGCAGTGTTTATGGGCAGGAATTAGTATTGAACACTGAAGCTTTCTTT; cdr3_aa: CSVYGQELVLNTEAFF
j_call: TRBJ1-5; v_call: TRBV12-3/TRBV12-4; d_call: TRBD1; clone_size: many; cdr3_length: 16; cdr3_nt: TGTGCCAGCAGTTTGTCGGCAGGGGGAAGCAATCAGCCCCAGCATTTT; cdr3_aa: CASSLSAGGSNQPQHF
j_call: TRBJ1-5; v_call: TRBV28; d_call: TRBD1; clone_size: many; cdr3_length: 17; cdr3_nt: TGTGCCAGCAGCCTTGGGGCCGGGACAGGGGGCAATCAGCCCCAGCATTTT; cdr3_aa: CASSLGAGTGGNQPQHF
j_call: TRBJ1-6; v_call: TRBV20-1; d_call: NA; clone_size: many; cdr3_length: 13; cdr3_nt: TGCAGTCTAGGAGCAGGGTTGACCCATTTCGAGGACTTT; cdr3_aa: CSLGAGLTHFEDF
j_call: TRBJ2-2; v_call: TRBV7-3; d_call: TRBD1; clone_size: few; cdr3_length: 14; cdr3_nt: TGTGCCAGCAGCCGGGACAGGGGAAACGGGGAGCTGTTTTTT; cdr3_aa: CASSRDRGNGELFF
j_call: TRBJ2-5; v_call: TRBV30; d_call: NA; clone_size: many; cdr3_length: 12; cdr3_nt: TGTGCCTGGAGTGCAAGTTACGAGACCCAGTACTTC; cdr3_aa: CAWSASYETQYF
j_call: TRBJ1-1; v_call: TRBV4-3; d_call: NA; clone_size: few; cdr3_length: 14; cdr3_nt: TGCGCCAGCAGCCAAATCCGGGGGGTAACTGAAGCTTTCTTT; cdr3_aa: CASSQIRGVTEAFF
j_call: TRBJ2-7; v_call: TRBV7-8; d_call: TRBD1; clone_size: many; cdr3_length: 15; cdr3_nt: TGTGCCAGCAGCCTACAGGGGATTCCTACCTACGAGCAGTACTTC; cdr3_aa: CASSLQGIPTYEQYF
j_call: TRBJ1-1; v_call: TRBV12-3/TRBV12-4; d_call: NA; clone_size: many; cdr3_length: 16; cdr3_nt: TGTGCCAGCAGTCCGGCCCTGCTTTCTCTCAACACTGAAGCTTTCTTT; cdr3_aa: CASSPALLSLNTEAFF
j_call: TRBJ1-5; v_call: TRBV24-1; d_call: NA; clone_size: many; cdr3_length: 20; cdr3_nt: TGTGCCACCAGTGACTCTAACCCGGGACAAGGAGAGTATAGCAATCAGCCCCAGCATTTT; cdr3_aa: CATSDSNPGQGEYSNQPQHF
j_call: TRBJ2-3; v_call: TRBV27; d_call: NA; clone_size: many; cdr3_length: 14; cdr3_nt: TGTGCCAGCAGTTTAAACTCTGTTACAGATACGCAGTATTTT; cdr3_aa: CASSLNSVTDTQYF
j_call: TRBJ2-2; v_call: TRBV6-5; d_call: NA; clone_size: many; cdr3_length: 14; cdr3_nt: TGTGCCAGCCGACGACGGTCGAACACCGGGGAGCTGTTTTTT; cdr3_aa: CASRRRSNTGELFF
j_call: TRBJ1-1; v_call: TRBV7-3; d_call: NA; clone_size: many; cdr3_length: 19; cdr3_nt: TGTGCCAGCAGCTTAAGAGGCCCCTATAACGATGGGTCGAACACTGAAGCTTTCTTT; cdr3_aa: CASSLRGPYNDGSNTEAFF
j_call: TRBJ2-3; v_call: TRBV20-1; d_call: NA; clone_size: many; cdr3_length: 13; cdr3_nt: TGCAGTGCTAGAGGGTTTAGCACAGATACGCAGTATTTT; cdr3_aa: CSARGFSTDTQYF
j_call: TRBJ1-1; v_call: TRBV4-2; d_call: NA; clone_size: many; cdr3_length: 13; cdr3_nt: TGTGCCAGCAGCCAAGTGATGAACACTGAAGCTTTCTTT; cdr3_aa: CASSQVMNTEAFF
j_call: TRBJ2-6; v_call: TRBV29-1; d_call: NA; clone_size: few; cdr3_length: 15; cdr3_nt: TGCAGCGTCCAGGACTTTCCCTCTGGGGCCAACGTCCTGACTTTC; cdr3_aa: CSVQDFPSGANVLTF
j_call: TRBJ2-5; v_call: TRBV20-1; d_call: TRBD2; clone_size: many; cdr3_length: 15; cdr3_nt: TGCAGTGCTAACTCTGGCGGGGGGGTCCTAGAGACCCAGTACTTC; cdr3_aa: CSANSGGGVLETQYF
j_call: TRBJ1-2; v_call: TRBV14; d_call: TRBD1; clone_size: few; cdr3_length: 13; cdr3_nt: TGTGCCAGCAGCCTCCGGACAGGAGGAGGCTACACCTTC; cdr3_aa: CASSLRTGGGYTF